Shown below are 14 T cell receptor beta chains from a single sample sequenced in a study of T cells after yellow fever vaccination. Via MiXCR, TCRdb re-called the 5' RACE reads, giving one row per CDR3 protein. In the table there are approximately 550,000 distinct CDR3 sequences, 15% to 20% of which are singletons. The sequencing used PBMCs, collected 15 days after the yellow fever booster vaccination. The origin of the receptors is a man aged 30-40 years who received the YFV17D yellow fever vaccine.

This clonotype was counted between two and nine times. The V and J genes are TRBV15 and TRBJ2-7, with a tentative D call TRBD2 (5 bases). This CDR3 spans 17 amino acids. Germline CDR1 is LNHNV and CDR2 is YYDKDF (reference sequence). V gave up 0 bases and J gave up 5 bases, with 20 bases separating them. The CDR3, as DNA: TGTGCCACCAGCAGAGATAAGGGCGGCGGGCCTGTGGACGAGCAGTACTTC. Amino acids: CATSRDKGGGPVDEQYF.

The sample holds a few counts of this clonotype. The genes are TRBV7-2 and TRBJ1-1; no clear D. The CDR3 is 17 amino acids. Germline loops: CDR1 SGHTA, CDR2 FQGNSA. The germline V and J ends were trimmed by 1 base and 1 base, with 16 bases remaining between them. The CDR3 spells CASSLVFIQTENTEAFF. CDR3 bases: TGTGCCAGCAGCTTAGTTTTTATCCAGACCGAGAACACTGAAGCTTTCTTT.

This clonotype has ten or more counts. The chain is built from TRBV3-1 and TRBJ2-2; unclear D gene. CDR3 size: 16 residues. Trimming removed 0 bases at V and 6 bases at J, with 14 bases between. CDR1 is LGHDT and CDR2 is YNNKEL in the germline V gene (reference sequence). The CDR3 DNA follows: TGTGCCAGCAGCCAAGAACCTACCGGAGTTCCCGGGGAGCTGTTTTTT. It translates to CASSQEPTGVPGELFF.

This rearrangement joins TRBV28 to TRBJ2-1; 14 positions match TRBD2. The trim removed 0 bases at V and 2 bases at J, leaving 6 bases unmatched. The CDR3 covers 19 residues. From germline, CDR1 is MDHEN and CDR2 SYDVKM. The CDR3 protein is CASSLWPGTSGRTYNEQFF. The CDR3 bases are TGTGCCAGCAGTTTATGGCCCGGGACTAGCGGGAGAACCTACAATGAGCAGTTCTTC.

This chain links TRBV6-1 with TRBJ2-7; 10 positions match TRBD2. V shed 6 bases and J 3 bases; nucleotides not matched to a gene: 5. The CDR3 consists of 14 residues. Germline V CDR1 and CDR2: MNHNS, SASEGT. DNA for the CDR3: TGTGCCAGCAGACCCGGGACTAGCGACTACGAGCAGTACTTC. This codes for CASRPGTSDYEQYF.

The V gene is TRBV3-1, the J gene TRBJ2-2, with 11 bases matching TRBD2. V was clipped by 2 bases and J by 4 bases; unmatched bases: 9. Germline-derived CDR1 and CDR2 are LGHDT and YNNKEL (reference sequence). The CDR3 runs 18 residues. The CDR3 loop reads CASSQPPGLAESTGELFF. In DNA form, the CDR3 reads TGTGCCAGCAGCCAACCCCCGGGACTAGCGGAGAGCACCGGGGAGCTGTTTTTT.

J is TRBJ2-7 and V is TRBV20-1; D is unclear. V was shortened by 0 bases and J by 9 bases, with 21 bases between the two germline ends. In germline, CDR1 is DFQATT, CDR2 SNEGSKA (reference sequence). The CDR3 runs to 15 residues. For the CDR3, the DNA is TGCAGTGCTAGAGATCCTAGAGACACCCCTGTTCGGCAGTACTTC. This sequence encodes CSARDPRDTPVRQYF.

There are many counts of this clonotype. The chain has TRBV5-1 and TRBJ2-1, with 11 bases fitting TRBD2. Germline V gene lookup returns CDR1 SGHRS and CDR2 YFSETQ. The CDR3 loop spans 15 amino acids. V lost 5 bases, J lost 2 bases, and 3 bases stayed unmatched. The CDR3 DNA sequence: TGCGCCAGCAGTATAGCGGGAGGGCCCTACAATGAGCAGTTCTTC. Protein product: CASSIAGGPYNEQFF.

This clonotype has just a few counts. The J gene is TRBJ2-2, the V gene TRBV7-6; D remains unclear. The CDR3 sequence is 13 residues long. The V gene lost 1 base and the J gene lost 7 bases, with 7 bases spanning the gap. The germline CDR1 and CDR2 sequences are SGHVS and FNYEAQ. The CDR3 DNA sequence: TGTGCCAGCAGCTTAGGAATGGGCGGGGAGCTGTTTTTT. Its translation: CASSLGMGGELFF.

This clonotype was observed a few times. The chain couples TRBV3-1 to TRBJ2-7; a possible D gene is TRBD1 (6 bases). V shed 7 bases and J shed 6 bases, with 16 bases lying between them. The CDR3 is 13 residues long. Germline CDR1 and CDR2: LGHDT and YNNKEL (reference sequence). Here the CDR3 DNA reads TGTGCCAGCAAACCGACAGGCACGGGCGAGCAGTACTTC. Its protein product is CASKPTGTGEQYF.

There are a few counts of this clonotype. The CDR3 loop reads CASLGQETQYF. In DNA, the CDR3 is TGTGCCTCACTGGGACAAGAGACCCAGTACTTC. The chain combines TRBV6-9 with TRBJ2-5; D unclear. Looked up from germline, CDR1 is MNHGY and CDR2 is SVAAGI. The CDR3 totals 11 residues. V was pared by 11 bases and J by 2 bases, with 9 bases between.

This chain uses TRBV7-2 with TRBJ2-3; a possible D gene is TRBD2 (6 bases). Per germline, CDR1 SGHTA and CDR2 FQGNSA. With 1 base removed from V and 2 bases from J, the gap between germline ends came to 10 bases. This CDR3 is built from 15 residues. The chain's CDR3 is CASSLGLATTDTQYF. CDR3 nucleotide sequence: TGTGCCAGCAGCTTAGGGCTAGCGACCACAGATACGCAGTATTTT.

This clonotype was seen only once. The CDR3 spells CASSPGEGWATQYF. DNA of the CDR3: TGTGCCAGCAGCCCCGGGGAAGGGTGGGCTACGCAGTATTTT. The J gene is TRBJ2-3, the V gene TRBV11-3; tentative D call: TRBD2 (5 bases). The CDR3 contains 14 residues. V gave up 5 bases and J gave up 8 bases, with 17 bases separating them. Germline CDR1 and CDR2: SGHNT and YENEEA.

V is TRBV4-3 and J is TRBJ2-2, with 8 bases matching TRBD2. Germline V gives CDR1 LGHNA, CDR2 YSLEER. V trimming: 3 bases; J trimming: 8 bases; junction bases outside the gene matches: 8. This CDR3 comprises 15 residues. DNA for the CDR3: TGCGCCAGCAGCCAGATAGCGGGATCACGAGGGGAGCTGTTTTTT. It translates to CASSQIAGSRGELFF.